The rows below give T cell receptor beta chains drawn from one sample of a study of shared clonotypes between healthy human individuals. The assay was immunoSEQ multiplex PCR, and TCRdb's table has in-frame clones only and misses some. This table has some 2 million clones, less than 95% appearing once. Sequenced: naive CD8+ T cells sorted from blood. Receptors were obtained from a man younger than 35 in good health. The CDR3 runs from the conserved cysteine through the conserved F or W. Each record gives: J gene, D gene, clone size, V gene, CDR3 DNA, CDR3 protein. The D gene is left open where the match is weak. Some rows have no size entry. The others give once, few or many, or a class for an expanded clone.

TRBJ1-2	NA	NA	TRBV18	TGTGCCAGCTCACCGACGGCGAACTATGGCTACACCTTC	CASSPTANYGYTF
TRBJ2-5	TRBD1	NA	TRBV11-2	TGTGCCAGCAGCTTCCGGGACAGAAGAGAAGAGACCCAGTACTTC	CASSFRDRREETQYF
TRBJ2-3	NA	NA	TRBV6-1	TGTGCCAGCAGTGATTATGGACACGGGACTGTTCTAGATACGCAGTATTTT	CASSDYGHGTVLDTQYF
TRBJ2-2	NA	NA	TRBV21-1	TGTGCCAGCAGCCTACGGACAGTGGGATTTTGCACCGGGGAGCTGTTTTTT	CASSLRTVGFCTGELFF
TRBJ2-3	NA	once	TRBV7-6	TGTGCCAGCAGCGATCCGGAGGGGGGCACAGATACGCAGTATTTT	CASSDPEGGTDTQYF
TRBJ2-7	TRBD2	NA	TRBV9	TGTGCCAGCAGCGCCGGGACTAGCGGGAGGGCCTCATACGAGCAGTACTTC	CASSAGTSGRASYEQYF
TRBJ1-2	TRBD1	NA	TRBV28	TGTGCCAGCAGTTTATTTACCGACAGGGCCACCGCCTATGGCTACACCTTC	CASSLFTDRATAYGYTF
TRBJ2-1	NA	NA	TRBV6-5	TGTGCCAGCAGAGACGGTCCTAGCTCCTACAATGAGCAGTTCTTC	CASRDGPSSYNEQFF
TRBJ1-6	NA	NA	TRBV9	TGTGCCAGCAGCGTAGGGAAGGTCTCACCCCTCCACTTT	CASSVGKVSPLHF
TRBJ1-1	NA	NA	TRBV15	TGTGCCACCAGCAGAGACTCGCTGGGGAGCACTGAAGCTTTCTTT	CATSRDSLGSTEAFF
TRBJ2-7	NA	NA	TRBV10-2	TGCGCCAGCAGTGACGGGGGGCGGAGTGAGCAGTACTTC	CASSDGGRSEQYF
TRBJ1-1	NA	NA	TRBV4-1	TGCGCCAGCAGCCAAACAGAGGGCTACACTGAAGCTTTCTTT	CASSQTEGYTEAFF
TRBJ1-2	NA	NA	TRBV5-4	TGTGCCAGCAGCTTGCGTACAGCGAACTATGGCTACACCTTC	CASSLRTANYGYTF
TRBJ1-5	NA	NA	TRBV9	TGTGCCAGCAGCGTTGCAAGGGAGGGGCGGAATCAGCCCCAGCATTTT	CASSVAREGRNQPQHF
TRBJ2-3	TRBD2	NA	TRBV7-8	TGTGCCAGCAGCTTAGCGGGAGCGGGGCTTACAGATACGCAGTATTTT	CASSLAGAGLTDTQYF
TRBJ2-6	TRBD2	NA	TRBV10-3	TGTGCCATCAGTGAGATCGCAACGGGGGGGTTGTTCCACTCTGGGGCCAACGTCCTGACTTTC	CAISEIATGGLFHSGANVLTF
TRBJ2-1	NA	NA	TRBV5-1	TGCGCCAGCAGCTTGGTGAACAGGGTCGATGAGCAGTTCTTC	CASSLVNRVDEQFF
TRBJ1-2	NA	NA	TRBV7-2	TGTGCCAGCAGCCCGACAGCAACCTATGGCTACACCTTC	CASSPTATYGYTF
TRBJ2-1	NA	NA	TRBV9	TGTGCCAGCAGCGTAGATCATTACAATGAGCAGTTCTTC	CASSVDHYNEQFF
TRBJ1-5	NA	NA	TRBV6-5	TGTGCCAGCAGCTCAGACAGAAATCAGCCCCAGCATTTT	CASSSDRNQPQHF
TRBJ2-1	NA	NA	TRBV2	TGTGCCAGCAGGGGGCCGGACCGGGATGAGCAGTTCTTC	CASRGPDRDEQFF
TRBJ2-7	TRBD2	NA	TRBV5-1	TGCGCCAGCAGCTCGCTAGCGGGAAGGGACGAGCAGTACTTC	CASSSLAGRDEQYF
TRBJ2-5	NA	NA	TRBV30	TGTGCCTGGAGCGCCGGATTGCAAGAGACCCAGTACTTC	CAWSAGLQETQYF
TRBJ2-2	TRBD1	NA	TRBV9	TGTGCCAGCAGCGTAGAAGGGACAGGGAGTGAAAACACCGGGGAGCTGTTTTTT	CASSVEGTGSENTGELFF
TRBJ1-2	TRBD1	NA	TRBV6-6	TGTGCCAGCAGTTATGAGACAGGGCCGTCTTTCTATGGCTACACCTTC	CASSYETGPSFYGYTF
TRBJ1-6	NA	NA	TRBV4-1	TGCGCCAGCAGCCTTCGGTTAAATTCACCCCTCCACTTT	CASSLRLNSPLHF
TRBJ1-3	NA	NA	TRBV15	TGTGCCACCAGCAGACCTCAGGAGGGATCTGGAAACACCATATATTTT	CATSRPQEGSGNTIYF
TRBJ2-7	TRBD2	NA	TRBV5-1	TGCGCCAGCAGCCTAATTACCCCGCGGGAGTTCAGCTACGAGCAGTACTTC	CASSLITPREFSYEQYF
TRBJ2-1	NA	NA	TRBV4-3	TGCGCCAGCAGCCAAGATGGGACCCCAGGCGATGAGCAGTTCTTC	CASSQDGTPGDEQFF
TRBJ2-7	TRBD2	NA	TRBV7-8	TGTGCCAGCAGCTTTAGCGGGAGCGACGAGCAGTACTTC	CASSFSGSDEQYF
TRBJ2-1	TRBD2	NA	TRBV13	TGTGCCAGCAGCCCTAAGACTAGCGCTCGCAATGAGCAGTTCTTC	CASSPKTSARNEQFF
TRBJ2-5	NA	NA	TRBV2	TGTGCCAGCAGTGAAGCGCAGAAACAAGAGACCCAGTACTTC	CASSEAQKQETQYF
TRBJ1-1	NA	once	TRBV7-6	TGTGCCAGCAGCCTTAGCGTCGTACACGGGGACACTGAAGCTTTCTTT	CASSLSVVHGDTEAFF
TRBJ1-1	NA	NA	TRBV6-5	TGTGCCAGCAGTCCCGGGGGGGGGTACACTGAAGCTTTCTTT	CASSPGGGYTEAFF
TRBJ2-7	NA	once	TRBV7-6	TGTGCCAGCAGCTCCCATGAGGGGGGCTACGAGCAGTACTTC	CASSSHEGGYEQYF